This TCR beta chain originates from a study of OX40 agonist ivuxolimab in advanced cancers. Turning to the study itself: Hepatocellular carcinoma, melanoma, renal cell or head and neck cancer was diagnosed in the dose-escalation patients. The study, taken as a whole, reports: Partial responders at 0.1-3.0 mg/kg had among the lowest clonal expansion. Mean expanded clone counts were higher in CD8+ than CD4+ T cells.

Assay: immunoSEQ multiplex PCR; the TCRdb copy retains only in-frame clones and omits some. The data hold 70,000 or so clones, with approximately 90% observed a single time. About this clone itself: As yet, its antigen is unknown.

The germline V gene encodes CDR1 SNHLY and CDR2 FYNNEI. The CDR3 sequence is 14 residues long. V was cut by 8 bases and J by 3 bases, with 16 bases left in between. This chain joins TRBV2 and TRBJ1-1; possibly TRBD1 for D (5 bases). The TCR was taken from an adult with an advanced solid tumor such as melanoma, head and neck, liver or kidney cancer. The material sequenced was CD4+ or CD8+ T cells sorted from blood, taken in a trial of the OX40 agonist ivuxolimab. As DNA, the CDR3 is TGTGCCAGCCGCCCCCACAGGAGCTACACTGAAGCTTTCTTT. Protein product: CASRPHRSYTEAFF.